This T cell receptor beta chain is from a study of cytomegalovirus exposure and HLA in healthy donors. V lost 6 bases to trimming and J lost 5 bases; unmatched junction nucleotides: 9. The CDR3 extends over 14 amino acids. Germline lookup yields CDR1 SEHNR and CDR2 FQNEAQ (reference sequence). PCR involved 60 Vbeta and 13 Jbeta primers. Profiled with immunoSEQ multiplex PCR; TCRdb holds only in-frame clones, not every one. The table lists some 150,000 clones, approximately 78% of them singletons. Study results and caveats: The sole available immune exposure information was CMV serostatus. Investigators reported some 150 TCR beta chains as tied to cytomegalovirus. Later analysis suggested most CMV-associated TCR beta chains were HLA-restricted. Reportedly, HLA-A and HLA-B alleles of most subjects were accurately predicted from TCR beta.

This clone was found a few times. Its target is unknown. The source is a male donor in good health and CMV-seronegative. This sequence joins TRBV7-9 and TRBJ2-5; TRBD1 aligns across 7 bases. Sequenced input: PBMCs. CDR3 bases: TGTGCCAGCAGGGAGACAGGGTCAGGGGAGACCCAGTACTTC. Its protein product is CASRETGSGETQYF. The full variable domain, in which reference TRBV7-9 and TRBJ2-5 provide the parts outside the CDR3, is DTGVSQNPRHKITKRGQNVTFRCDPISEHNRLYWYRQTLGQGPEFLTYFQNEAQLEKSRLLSDRFSAERPKGSFSTLEIQRTEQGDSAMYLCASRETGSGETQYFGPGTRLLVL.